The 20 T cell receptor beta chains below come from one sample, sequenced in a study of blood T cell repertoires in COVID-19. Libraries were prepared by immunoSEQ multiplex PCR; TCRdb keeps only in-frame clonotypes and omits some of them. The data show 120,000 to 150,000 clones, about 80% seen once. Material for sequencing was peripheral blood. The receptors were sampled from a human donor in a cohort sampled during active COVID-19.

The chain joins TRBV28 to TRBJ2-7, with a weak D call TRBD2 (5 bases). CDR3 length: 16 residues. The V and J ends lost 7 bases and 0 bases respectively, with 19 bases between them. Germline V gene lookup returns CDR1 MDHEN and CDR2 SYDVKM. The CDR3 bases are TGTGCCAGCACTTCACCTATTTTGGGGAGCTCCTACGAGCAGTACTTC. This translates into CASTSPILGSSYEQYF.

The chain joins TRBV29-1 to TRBJ2-7; TRBD1 might be the D (5 bases). Germline-derived CDR1 and CDR2 are SQVTM and ANQGSEA. The CDR3 totals 16 residues. The ends were cut back, 1 base at V and 3 bases at J, with 19 bases in the middle. For the CDR3, the DNA is TGCAGCGTTGAAGTCAGAGTGCGGACACTCAACTACGAGCAGTACTTC. This codes for CSVEVRVRTLNYEQYF.

The chain recombines TRBV3-1 (or the pseudogene TRBV3-2) with TRBJ1-3, with D unclear. This CDR3 contains 16 residues. With 2 bases removed from V and 4 bases from J, the gap between germline ends came to 15 bases. Germline values: CDR1 LGHDT, CDR2 YNNKEL (reference sequence). CDR3 region: CASSQHEGGKGNTIYF. In DNA, the CDR3 is TGTGCCAGCAGCCAACACGAGGGCGGTAAAGGAAACACCATATATTTT.

This clone was seen just once. The rearrangement joins TRBV5-1 to TRBJ2-7; D may be TRBD1 (6 bases). Germline V gene sequence: CDR1 SGHRS, CDR2 YFSETQ. There are 15 residues in the CDR3. V was shortened by 5 bases and J by 3 bases, with 18 bases between the two germline ends. This CDR3 is CASRLSTGNSYEQYF. The CDR3 DNA is TGCGCCAGCAGGTTATCTACAGGGAATAGCTACGAGCAGTACTTC.

The chain recombines TRBV7-3 with TRBJ2-5; 7 bases are a match to TRBD1. The CDR3 is 14 amino acids. With V trimmed by 5 bases and J by 5 bases, 8 bases remained unmatched. Germline CDR1 and CDR2: SGHTA and FQGTGA. The CDR3 is CASSLRGRGETQYF. The CDR3 nucleotides read TGTGCCAGCAGCCTGAGGGGGCGCGGGGAGACCCAGTACTTC.

This chain connects TRBV5-4 to TRBJ1-5; 8 positions agree with TRBD1. There are 15 residues in the CDR3. In germline, CDR1 is SGHNT, CDR2 YYREEE (reference sequence). The junction had 6 bases not matched to a gene; V was cut back by 1 base and J by 6 bases. The CDR3 coding sequence is TGTGCCAGCAGCTTGCAGGGGGCAAGGCCTCAGCCCCAGCATTTT. Residues: CASSLQGARPQPQHF.

The chain is built from TRBV3-1 (or the pseudogene TRBV3-2) and TRBJ2-3, with 9 bases fitting TRBD2. Germline CDR1 reads LGHDT; CDR2 reads YNNKEL (reference sequence). This CDR3 spans 14 amino acids. V dropped 6 bases and J dropped 1; count of bases not matched to a gene: 2. CDR3 sequence reads: CASSASGGTDTQYF. CDR3 sequence (DNA): TGTGCCAGCAGTGCTAGCGGGGGCACAGATACGCAGTATTTT.

The chain combines TRBV5-4 with TRBJ2-1, with TRBD2 identical over 9 bases. CDR3 size: 15 residues. Germline loops: CDR1 SGHNT, CDR2 YYREEE (reference sequence). Germline trimming cut 3 bases from V and 9 bases from J; bases unmatched to any gene: 10. This CDR3 reads CASSSPTGRGGEQFF. CDR3 nucleotides: TGTGCCAGCAGCTCGCCGACAGGGCGGGGGGGTGAGCAGTTCTTC.

The count of this clone is one. The chain joins TRBV7-9 to TRBJ2-7; D remains ambiguous. The CDR3 is 13 amino acids. The ends were cut back, 5 bases at V and 12 bases at J, with 20 bases in the middle. CDR1 and CDR2 from the germline V gene are SEHNR and FQNEAQ (reference sequence). The CDR3 region has the DNA TGTGCCAGCAGCCCCCTCAAAGGTGCTAGACCGTACTTC. Translated: CASSPLKGARPYF.

This chain uses TRBV9 with TRBJ1-3; 9 positions agree with TRBD1. The V segment lost 3 bases and the J segment 5 bases; nucleotides outside the gene matches: 3. The CDR3 extends over 14 amino acids. The germline CDR1 and CDR2 sequences are SGDLS and YYNGEE. As DNA, the CDR3 is TGTGCCAGCAGCGCGACAGGGGGGCGAAACACCATATATTTT. Protein product: CASSATGGRNTIYF.

V usage is TRBV28 and J usage is TRBJ1-6; TRBD1 agrees at 9 bases. Losses at the gene ends were 6 bases for V and 7 bases for J; bases not matched to a gene: 10. The germline gives CDR1 MDHEN, CDR2 SYDVKM. The CDR3 extends over 16 amino acids. The CDR3, as DNA: TGTGCCAGCAGCCTAGGGGGACAGGGCTGGAATTCACCCCTCCACTTT. Translation gives CASSLGGQGWNSPLHF.

The gene calls are TRBV2 and TRBJ1-2; D is perhaps TRBD1 (5 bases). Germline V gene lookup returns CDR1 SNHLY and CDR2 FYNNEI. With 4 bases removed from V and 2 bases from J, the gap between germline ends came to 8 bases. This CDR3 spans 13 amino acids. Here the CDR3 DNA reads TGTGCCAGCAGTGTGGGGGGGAACTATGGCTACACCTTC. Its translation is CASSVGGNYGYTF. Supplemented by reference TRBV2 and TRBJ1-2, the full variable domain reads EPEVTQTPSHQVTQMGQEVILRCVPISNHLYFYWYRQILGQKVEFLVSFYNNEISEKSEIFDDQFSVERPDGSNFTLKIRSTKLEDSAMYFCASSVGGNYGYTFGSGTRLTVV.

The V call is TRBV3-1 (or the pseudogene TRBV3-2), the J call TRBJ1-5; 10 bases line up with TRBD1. This CDR3 has 14 residues. Germline CDR1 is LGHDT and CDR2 is YNNKEL (reference sequence). The V and J ends lost 3 bases and 7 bases, in that order; junction bases with no gene match: 3. The CDR3 DNA reads TGTGCCAGCAGCCATGGGACAGGGGAACAGCCCCAGCATTTT. Protein: CASSHGTGEQPQHF.

The chain links TRBV19 to TRBJ2-3; D is perhaps TRBD2 (6 bases). Germline lookup yields CDR1 LNHDA and CDR2 SQIVND (reference sequence). V lost 5 bases, J lost 4 bases, and 22 bases lay in between. The CDR3 is 17 amino acids. The CDR3 is CASSPEHGVPGADTQYF. CDR3 coding DNA: TGTGCCAGTAGTCCCGAGCACGGGGTCCCGGGGGCAGATACGCAGTATTTT.

The chain combines TRBV5-6 with TRBJ2-3; D might be TRBD2 (6 bases). V gave up 4 bases and J gave up 4 bases, with 13 bases separating them. CDR3 length: 14 residues. Germline CDR1 reads SGHDT; CDR2 reads YYEEEE. The CDR3 bases are TGTGCCAGCAGCGGGAGGAGGGTAGCAGATACGCAGTATTTT. This codes for CASSGRRVADTQYF.

The chain recombines TRBV5-3 with TRBJ2-7, with 12 bases aligning to TRBD2. TRBV5-3 is designated an ORF whose function remains uncertain. V was pared by 2 bases and J by 0 bases, with 3 bases of the junction left unmatched. The CDR3 extends over 16 amino acids. CDR3 loop: CARSFGLAGNSYEQYF. CDR3 DNA: TGTGCCAGAAGCTTCGGACTAGCGGGGAACTCCTACGAGCAGTACTTC.

The V call is TRBV10-2, the J call TRBJ2-5; 7 nucleotides align to TRBD2. V shed 6 bases and J 1 base; nucleotides not matched to a gene: 5. The CDR3 contains 14 residues. CDR1 WSHSY and CDR2 SAAADI come from the germline V gene. This CDR3 reads CASRESGAQETQYF. The CDR3 DNA sequence: TGCGCCAGCAGGGAGAGCGGGGCCCAAGAGACCCAGTACTTC.

The chain links TRBV2 to TRBJ2-3; 13 bases match TRBD2. This CDR3 has 16 amino acids. Germline V gene lookup returns CDR1 SNHLY and CDR2 FYNNEI. The junction had 3 bases not matched to a gene; V was cut back by 3 bases and J by 3 bases. The CDR3 reads CASSETSGGLTDTQYF. Here the CDR3 DNA reads TGTGCCAGCAGTGAGACTAGCGGGGGGCTTACAGATACGCAGTATTTT. The entire variable domain, with the rest obtained from reference TRBV2 and TRBJ2-3, is as follows: EPEVTQTPSHQVTQMGQEVILRCVPISNHLYFYWYRQILGQKVEFLVSFYNNEISEKSEIFDDQFSVERPDGSNFTLKIRSTKLEDSAMYFCASSETSGGLTDTQYFGPGTRLTVL.

The chain combines TRBV3-1 (or the pseudogene TRBV3-2) with TRBJ1-1; D possibly corresponds to TRBD1 (6 bases). The CDR3 loop spans 13 amino acids. With 7 bases removed from V and 7 bases from J, the gap between germline ends came to 16 bases. Germline lookup yields CDR1 LGHDT and CDR2 YNNKEL (reference sequence). For the CDR3, the DNA is TGTGCCAGCACCCCTAACCGACAGGATGAAGCTTTCTTT. This encodes CASTPNRQDEAFF.

This chain connects TRBV18 to TRBJ1-5; 9 bases line up with TRBD1. In germline, CDR1 is KGHSH, CDR2 LQKENI. The CDR3 runs to 14 residues. Trimming took 6 bases from V and 7 from J; bases not matched to a gene: 7. Written as DNA, the CDR3 is TGTGCCAGCTCCCCCTGGACAGGGGACCAGCCCCAGCATTTT. It translates to CASSPWTGDQPQHF.